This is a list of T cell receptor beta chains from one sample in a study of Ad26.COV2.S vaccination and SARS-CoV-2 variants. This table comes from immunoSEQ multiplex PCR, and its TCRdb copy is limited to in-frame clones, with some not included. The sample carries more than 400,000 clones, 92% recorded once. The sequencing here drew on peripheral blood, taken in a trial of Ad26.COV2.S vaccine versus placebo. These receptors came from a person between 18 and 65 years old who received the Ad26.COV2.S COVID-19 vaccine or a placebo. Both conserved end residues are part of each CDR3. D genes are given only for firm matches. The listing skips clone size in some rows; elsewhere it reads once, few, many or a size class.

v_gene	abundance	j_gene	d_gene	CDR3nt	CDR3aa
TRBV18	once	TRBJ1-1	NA	TGTGCCAGCTCACCACTAAGGGGTGGCACTGAAGCTTTCTTT	CASSPLRGGTEAFF
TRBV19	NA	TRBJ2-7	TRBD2	TGTGCCAGTAGTATAGTTGGGACTAGAGATTACGAGCAGTACTTC	CASSIVGTRDYEQYF
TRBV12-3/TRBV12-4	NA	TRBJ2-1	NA	TGTGCCAGCAGATACAGCTCCTACAATGAGCAGTTCTTC	CASRYSSYNEQFF
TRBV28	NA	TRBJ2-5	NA	TGTGCCAGCAGTTGGCCGCGGGGACCCCAAGAGACCCAGTACTTC	CASSWPRGPQETQYF
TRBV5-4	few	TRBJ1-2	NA	TGTGCCAGCAGCTTGAGTGCATCTTCAGTCCTAAACTATGGCTACACCTTC	CASSLSASSVLNYGYTF
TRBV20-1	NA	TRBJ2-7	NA	TGCAGTGCTTACGCAACCTACGAGCAGTACTTC	CSAYATYEQYF
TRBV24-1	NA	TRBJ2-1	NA	TGTGCCACCAGTGACCCAGCCGGGACCCCATACAATGAGCAGTTCTTC	CATSDPAGTPYNEQFF
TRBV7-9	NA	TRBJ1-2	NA	TGTGCCACGAACTATGGCTACACCTTC	CATNYGYTF
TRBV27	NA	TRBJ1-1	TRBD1	TGTGCCAGCAGGGAGACAGGGGGGAACACTGAAGCTTTCTTT	CASRETGGNTEAFF
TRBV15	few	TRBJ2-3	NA	TGTGCCACCAGCGGCCCAAAGGGGGATACGCAGTATTTT	CATSGPKGDTQYF
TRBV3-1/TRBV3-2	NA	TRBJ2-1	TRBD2	TGTGCCAGCAGCCCGCGAGGCGGGGGGGCCTATGAGCAGTTCTTC	CASSPRGGGAYEQFF
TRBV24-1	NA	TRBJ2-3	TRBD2	TGTGCCACCAGTGATTTGCTAGCGGGGGGGCCAGATACGCAGTATTTT	CATSDLLAGGPDTQYF
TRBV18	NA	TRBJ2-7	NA	TGTGCCAGCTCACCACCAGGCCTGGCAAGGGAGTACGAGCAGTACTTC	CASSPPGLAREYEQYF
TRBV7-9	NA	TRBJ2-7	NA	TGTGCCAGCTCGGGGACCCCCTACGAGCAGTACTTC	CASSGTPYEQYF
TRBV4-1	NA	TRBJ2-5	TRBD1	TGCGCCAGCAGCCTACGCCTGGGACAGGGTCCCCAAGAGACCCAGTACTTC	CASSLRLGQGPQETQYF
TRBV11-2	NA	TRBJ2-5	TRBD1	TGTGCCAGCAGCTTAGCGGGACAGGGTGTGCGGCAAGAGACCCAGTACTTC	CASSLAGQGVRQETQYF
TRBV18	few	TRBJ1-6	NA	TGTGCCAGCTCACCGCAGGGCTCAGGATCACCCCTCCACTTT	CASSPQGSGSPLHF
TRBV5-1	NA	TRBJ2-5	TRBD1	TGCGCCAGCAGCTTGATTGGACAGGGGGCAAAAGAGACCCAGTACTTC	CASSLIGQGAKETQYF
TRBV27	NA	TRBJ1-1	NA	TGTGCCAGCTCCCAAGGGGGGGTATTCACTGAAGCTTTCTTT	CASSQGGVFTEAFF
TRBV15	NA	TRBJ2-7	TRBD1	TGTGCCACCAGGCTACAGGGGGCAGGAGAGCAGTACTTC	CATRLQGAGEQYF
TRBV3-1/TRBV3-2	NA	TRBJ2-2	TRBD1	TGTGCCAGCAGCCAATTTGGGACAGGAGACACCGGGGAGCTGTTTTTT	CASSQFGTGDTGELFF
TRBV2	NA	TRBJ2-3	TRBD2	TGTGCCAGCAGGCGGACTAGCGGGGCGTTCACAGATACGCAGTATTTT	CASRRTSGAFTDTQYF
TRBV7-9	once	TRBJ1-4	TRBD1	TGTGCCAGCAGCTTATTACCCGGGACAGTTCATGAAAAACTGTTTTTT	CASSLLPGTVHEKLFF
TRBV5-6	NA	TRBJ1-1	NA	TGTGCCAGCAGCTGGAGGGACGGAGGGCACACTGAAGCTTTCTTT	CASSWRDGGHTEAFF
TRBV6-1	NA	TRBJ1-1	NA	TGTGCCAGCAGTGCTCCCTACGGGGGCCCAGACACGAACACTGAAGCTTTCTTT	CASSAPYGGPDTNTEAFF
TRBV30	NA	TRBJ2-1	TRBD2	TGTGCCTGGAGTGTACTGCGGGGGGGCTACAATGAGCAGTTCTTC	CAWSVLRGGYNEQFF
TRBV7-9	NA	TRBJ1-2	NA	TGTGCCAGCAGCGAGGGGGGCAGGGCTTTTACCTATGGCTACACCTTC	CASSEGGRAFTYGYTF
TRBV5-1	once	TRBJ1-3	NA	TGCGCCAGCAGCTTGGAGTTGACAGGCGGCCGGTTAGACACCATATATTTT	CASSLELTGGRLDTIYF
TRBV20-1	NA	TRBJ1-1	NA	TGCAGTGCTAGTCTAAAAGGGCGGACTGAAGCTTTCTTT	CSASLKGRTEAFF
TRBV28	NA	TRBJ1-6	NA	TGTGCCAGCAGTTTATTGGGGGCCCGCCCTTCACCCCTCCACTTT	CASSLLGARPSPLHF
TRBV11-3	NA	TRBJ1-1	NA	TGTGCCAGCAGCTTCGGGGGAATGAACACTGAAGCTTTCTTT	CASSFGGMNTEAFF
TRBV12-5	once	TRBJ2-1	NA	TGTGCTAGTGGTTTGTTGGGCGGCTACAATGAGCAGTTCTTC	CASGLLGGYNEQFF
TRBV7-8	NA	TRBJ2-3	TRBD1	TGTGCCAGCACCGAGCGCCGGGCAGGGGGCATGTATACGCAGTATTTT	CASTERRAGGMYTQYF
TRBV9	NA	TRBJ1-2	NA	TGTGCCAGCAGCGTAATACAGGCTAACTATGGCTACACCTTC	CASSVIQANYGYTF
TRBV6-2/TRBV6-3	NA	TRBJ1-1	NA	TGTGCCAGCAGTTACTCCCCACCCGGGGAGAACACTGAAGCTTTCTTT	CASSYSPPGENTEAFF
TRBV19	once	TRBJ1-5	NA	TGTGCCAGTAGTTTAAGTCAGAATCAGCCCCAGCATTTT	CASSLSQNQPQHF
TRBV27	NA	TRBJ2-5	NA	TGTGCCAGCAGTCCGATTCAGGGGATCGGGACCCAGTACTTC	CASSPIQGIGTQYF